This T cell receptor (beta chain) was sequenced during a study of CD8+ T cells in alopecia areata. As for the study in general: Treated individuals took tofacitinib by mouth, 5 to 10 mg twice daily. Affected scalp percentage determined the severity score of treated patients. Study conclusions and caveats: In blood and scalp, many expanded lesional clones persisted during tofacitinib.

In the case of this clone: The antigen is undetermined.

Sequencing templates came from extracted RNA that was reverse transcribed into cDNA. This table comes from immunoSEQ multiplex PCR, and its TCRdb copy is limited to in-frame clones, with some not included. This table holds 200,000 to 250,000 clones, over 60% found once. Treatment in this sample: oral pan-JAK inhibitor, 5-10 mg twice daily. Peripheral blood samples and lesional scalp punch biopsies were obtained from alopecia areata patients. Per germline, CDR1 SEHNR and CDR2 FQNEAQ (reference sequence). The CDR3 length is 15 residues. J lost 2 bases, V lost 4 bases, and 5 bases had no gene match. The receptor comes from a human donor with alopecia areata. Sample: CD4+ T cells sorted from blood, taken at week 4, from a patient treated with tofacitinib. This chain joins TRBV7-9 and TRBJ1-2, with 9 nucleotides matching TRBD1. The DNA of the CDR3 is TGTGCCAGCAGCTCCTCAGGGACAGGGAACTATGGCTACACCTTC. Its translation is CASSSSGTGNYGYTF.